These 8 T cell receptor beta chains were sequenced from one sample in a study of T cell changes during pregnancy in multiple sclerosis (dated 2019 in TCRdb). Libraries came from the immunoSEQ multiplex PCR assay. What TCRdb holds here is the immuneACCESS table cut down to in-frame rearrangements. Part of the clones is not present; checked against another copy, under half of the missing clones reflect an unresolved V gene, and the others are unexplained. This sample has tens of thousands of clones in its table, and approximately 93% of those were observed once. Approximately 0.15% of the sample is in the top ten clones. The source was CD4+ T cells from peripheral blood mononuclear cells, collected after pregnancy. Receptors originate from a female donor with multiple sclerosis, enrolled in a pregnancy study.

This chain links TRBV6-7 with TRBJ1-4, with TRBD1 matching over 7 bases. TRBV6-7 is filed as an ORF, its function uncertain. After removal of 10 bases from V and 8 bases from J, the junction contained 4 bases not matched to a gene. The CDR3 sequence is 11 residues long. The CDR3 sequence is CAKAGGEKLFF. The CDR3 DNA sequence: TGTGCCAAAGCAGGGGGGGAAAAACTGTTTTTT.

The genes are TRBV11-1 and TRBJ1-1; 7 nucleotides match TRBD1. CDR3 length: 15 residues. J lost 3 bases, V lost 3 bases, and 7 bases had no gene match. CDR1 SGHAT and CDR2 FQDESV come from the germline V gene (reference sequence). The CDR3 bases are TGTGCCAGCAGCTTTTCGGGGGACAGATACACTGAAGCTTTCTTT. Translating gives CASSFSGDRYTEAFF.

The chain links TRBV5-1 to TRBJ2-3; the D is unclear. Germline assignment: CDR1 SGHRS and CDR2 YFSETQ. The ends were cut back, 0 bases at V and 4 bases at J, with 9 bases in the middle. The length of the CDR3 is 14 residues. The CDR3 DNA reads TGCGCCAGCAGCTTGGAAGGTCGGGCAGATACGCAGTATTTT. It encodes CASSLEGRADTQYF.

This chain uses TRBV18 with TRBJ2-1; maybe TRBD2 (6 bases). V was clipped by 1 base and J by 4 bases, with 11 bases between them. CDR3 length equals 15 residues. CDR1 KGHSH and CDR2 LQKENI come from the germline V gene. The CDR3 nucleotides read TGTGCCAGCTCACCACAGCGGGTAGGGTACAATGAGCAGTTCTTC. It specifies CASSPQRVGYNEQFF.

This chain connects TRBV15 to TRBJ2-5; 7 nucleotides align to TRBD1. Germline V gene sequence: CDR1 LNHNV, CDR2 YYDKDF (reference sequence). The ends lost 3 bases at V and 2 bases at J; junction bases unmatched: 6. The CDR3 extends over 15 amino acids. For the CDR3, the DNA is TGTGCCACCAGCAGGACAGGGTCCAATCAAGAGACCCAGTACTTC. This sequence encodes CATSRTGSNQETQYF.

This chain joins TRBV5-6 and TRBJ2-7; D is unresolved. The CDR3 has 14 residues. The V gene's germline CDR1 is SGHDT and CDR2 YYEEEE. The V gene lost 6 bases and the J gene lost 2 bases, with 15 bases spanning the gap. The CDR3 nucleotides read TGTGCCAGCACCGTGAGTCCCGCAACCTACGAGCAGTACTTC. Its protein product is CASTVSPATYEQYF.

This sequence joins TRBV5-1 and TRBJ2-1; 12 bases match TRBD2. This CDR3 has 16 amino acids. From germline, CDR1 is SGHRS and CDR2 YFSETQ. V lost 5 bases to trimming and J lost 4 bases; unmatched junction nucleotides: 7. The CDR3 here is CASRPGLAGRYNEQFF. CDR3 sequence (DNA): TGCGCCAGCAGACCGGGACTAGCGGGCCGGTACAATGAGCAGTTCTTC.

The chain couples TRBV19 to TRBJ2-7; D unclear. Germline V lookup: CDR1 LNHDA, CDR2 SQIVND (reference sequence). Between the trimmed V and J ends, which lost 4 bases and 4 bases, there was a span of 14 bases. The CDR3 runs 14 residues. CDR3 region: CASSNSGRWYEQYF. CDR3 bases: TGTGCCAGTAGTAACAGTGGTAGGTGGTACGAGCAGTACTTC.